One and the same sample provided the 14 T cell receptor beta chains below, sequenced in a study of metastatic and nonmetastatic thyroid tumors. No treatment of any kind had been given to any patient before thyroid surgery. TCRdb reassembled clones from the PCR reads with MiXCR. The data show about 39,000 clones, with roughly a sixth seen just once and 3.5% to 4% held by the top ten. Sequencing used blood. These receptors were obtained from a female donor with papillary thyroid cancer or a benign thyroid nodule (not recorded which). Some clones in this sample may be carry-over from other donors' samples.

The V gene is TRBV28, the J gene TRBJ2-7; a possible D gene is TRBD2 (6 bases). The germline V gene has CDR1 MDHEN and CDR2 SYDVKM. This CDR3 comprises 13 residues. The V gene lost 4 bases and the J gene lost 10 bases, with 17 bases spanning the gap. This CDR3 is CASSSRAGYYQYF. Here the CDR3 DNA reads TGTGCCAGCAGTTCCCGGGCGGGGTACTATCAGTACTTC.

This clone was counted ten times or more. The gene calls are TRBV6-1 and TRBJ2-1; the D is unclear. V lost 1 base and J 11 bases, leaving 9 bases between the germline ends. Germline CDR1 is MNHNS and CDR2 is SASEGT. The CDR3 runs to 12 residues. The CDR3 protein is CASSEVGSKQFF. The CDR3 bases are TGTGCCAGCAGTGAAGTGGGCTCCAAGCAGTTCTTC.

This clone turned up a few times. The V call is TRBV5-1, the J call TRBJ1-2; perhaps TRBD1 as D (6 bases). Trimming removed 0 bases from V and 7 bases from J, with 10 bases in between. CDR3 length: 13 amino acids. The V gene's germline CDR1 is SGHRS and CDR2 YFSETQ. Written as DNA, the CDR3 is TGCGCCAGCAGCTTGGAACAGGGAGCTGGCTACACCTTC. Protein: CASSLEQGAGYTF.

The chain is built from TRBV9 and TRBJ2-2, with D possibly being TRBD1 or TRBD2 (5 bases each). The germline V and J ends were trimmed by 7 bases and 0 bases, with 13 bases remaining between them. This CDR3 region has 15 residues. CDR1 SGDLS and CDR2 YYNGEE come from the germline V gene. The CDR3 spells CASGSGHANTGELFF. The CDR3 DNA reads TGTGCCAGCGGGTCGGGGCACGCGAACACCGGGGAGCTGTTTTTT.

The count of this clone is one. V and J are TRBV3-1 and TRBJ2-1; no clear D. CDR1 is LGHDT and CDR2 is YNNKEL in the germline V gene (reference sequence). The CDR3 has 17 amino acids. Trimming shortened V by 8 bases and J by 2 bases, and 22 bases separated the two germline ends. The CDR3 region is CASRLSTYSLTYNEQFF. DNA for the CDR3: TGTGCCAGCCGTCTATCGACCTACTCCCTAACCTACAATGAGCAGTTCTTC.

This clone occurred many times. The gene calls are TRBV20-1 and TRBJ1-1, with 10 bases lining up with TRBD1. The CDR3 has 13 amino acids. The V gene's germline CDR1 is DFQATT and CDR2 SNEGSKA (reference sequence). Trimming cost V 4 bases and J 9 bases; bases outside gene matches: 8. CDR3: CSANPDRGRKAFF. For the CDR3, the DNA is TGCAGTGCTAACCCTGACAGGGGGCGTAAAGCTTTCTTT.

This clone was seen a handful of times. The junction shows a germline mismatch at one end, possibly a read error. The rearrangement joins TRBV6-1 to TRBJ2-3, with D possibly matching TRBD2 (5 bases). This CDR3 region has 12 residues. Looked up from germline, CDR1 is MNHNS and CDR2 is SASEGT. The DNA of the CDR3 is TGCGCCAGCAGTGAGAAGAGGGCCCCGCAGTATTTT. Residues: CASSEKRAPQYF.

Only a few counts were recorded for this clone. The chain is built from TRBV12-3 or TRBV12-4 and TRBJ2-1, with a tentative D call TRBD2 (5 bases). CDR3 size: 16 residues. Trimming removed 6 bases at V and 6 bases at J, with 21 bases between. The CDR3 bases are TGTGCCAGCAGCCTCCGGAGAGGGAGCCTACCCAATGAGCAGTTCTTC. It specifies CASSLRRGSLPNEQFF.

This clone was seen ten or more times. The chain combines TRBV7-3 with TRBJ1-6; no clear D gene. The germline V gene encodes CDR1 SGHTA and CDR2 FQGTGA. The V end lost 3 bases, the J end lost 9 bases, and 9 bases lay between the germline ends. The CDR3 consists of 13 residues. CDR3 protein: CASSFTRGSPLHF. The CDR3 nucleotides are TGTGCCAGCAGCTTTACCCGGGGTTCACCCCTCCACTTT.

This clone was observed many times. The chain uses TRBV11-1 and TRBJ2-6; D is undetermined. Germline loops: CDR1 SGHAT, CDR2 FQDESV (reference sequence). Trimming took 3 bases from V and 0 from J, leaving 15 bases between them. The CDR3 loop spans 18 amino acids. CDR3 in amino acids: CASSLVPDASSGANVLTF. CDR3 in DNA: TGTGCCAGCAGCTTGGTCCCTGACGCCAGCTCTGGGGCCAACGTCCTGACTTTC.

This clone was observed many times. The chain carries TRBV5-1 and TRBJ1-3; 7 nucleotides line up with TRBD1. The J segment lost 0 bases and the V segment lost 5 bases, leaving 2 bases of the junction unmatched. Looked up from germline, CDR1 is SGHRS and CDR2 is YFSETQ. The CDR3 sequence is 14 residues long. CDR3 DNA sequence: TGCGCCAGCAGGGGGACAGTCTCTGGAAACACCATATATTTT. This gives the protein CASRGTVSGNTIYF.

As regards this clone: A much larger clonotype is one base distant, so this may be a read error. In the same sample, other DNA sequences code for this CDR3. The CDR3 coding sequence is TGTGCCTCCGGGCGGCGTCTTGATGGCTACACCTTC. It codes for CASGRRLDGYTF. The V call is TRBV30, the J call TRBJ1-2; the D is unclear. Germline V lookup: CDR1 GTSNPN, CDR2 SVGIG (reference sequence). CDR3 length equals 12 residues. V lost 7 bases and J lost 6, with 15 bases in between.

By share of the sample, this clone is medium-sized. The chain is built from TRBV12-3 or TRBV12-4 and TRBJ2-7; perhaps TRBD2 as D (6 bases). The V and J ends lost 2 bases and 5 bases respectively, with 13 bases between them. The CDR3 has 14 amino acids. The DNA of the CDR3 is TGTGCCAGCAGTTTACTAGCGTCAGGGCACGAGCAGTACTTC. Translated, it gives CASSLLASGHEQYF.

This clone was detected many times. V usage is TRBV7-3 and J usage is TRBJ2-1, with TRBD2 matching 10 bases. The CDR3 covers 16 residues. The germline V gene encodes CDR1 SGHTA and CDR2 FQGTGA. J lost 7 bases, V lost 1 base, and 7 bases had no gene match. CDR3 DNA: TGTGCCAGCAGCTTAAGAGCGGGAGGGCCTGTAAATGAGCAGTTCTTC. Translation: CASSLRAGGPVNEQFF. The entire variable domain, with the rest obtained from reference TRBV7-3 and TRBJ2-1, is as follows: GAGVSQTPSNKVTEKGKYVELRCDPISGHTALYWYRQSLGQGPEFLIYFQGTGAADDSGLPNDRFFAVRPEGSVSTLKIQRTERGDSAVYLCASSLRAGGPVNEQFFGPGTRLTVL.